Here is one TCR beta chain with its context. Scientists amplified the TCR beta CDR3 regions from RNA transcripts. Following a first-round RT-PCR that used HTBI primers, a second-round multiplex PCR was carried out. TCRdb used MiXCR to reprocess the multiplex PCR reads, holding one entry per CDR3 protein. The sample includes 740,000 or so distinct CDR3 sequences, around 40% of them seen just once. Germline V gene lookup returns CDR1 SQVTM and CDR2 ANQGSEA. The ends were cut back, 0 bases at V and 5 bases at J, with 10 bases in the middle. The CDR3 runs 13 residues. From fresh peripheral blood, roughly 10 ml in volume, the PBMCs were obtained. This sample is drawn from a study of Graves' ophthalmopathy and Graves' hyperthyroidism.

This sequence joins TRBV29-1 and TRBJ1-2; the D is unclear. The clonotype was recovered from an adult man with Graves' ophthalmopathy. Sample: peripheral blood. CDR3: CSVEDRAGYGYTF. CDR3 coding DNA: TGCAGCGTTGAAGATCGGGCGGGATATGGCTACACCTTC. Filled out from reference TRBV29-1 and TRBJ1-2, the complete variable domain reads SAVISQKPSRDICQRGTSLTIQCQVDSQVTMMFWYRQQPGQSLTLIATANQGSEATYESGFVIDKFPISRPNLTFSTLTVSNMSPEDSSIYLCSVEDRAGYGYTFGSGTRLTVV.